This is a list of T cell receptor beta chains from one sample in a study of blood T cell repertoires in COVID-19. Clones were sequenced by immunoSEQ multiplex PCR, and TCRdb holds only the in-frame ones, with some missing. The sample lists about 150,000 clones, around four fifths seen once, with around 7% in the top ten. Material for sequencing was PBMCs or T cells enriched from blood (not recorded which). Source of these receptors: a man aged 50-59 years who had recovered from COVID-19. CDR3s include the opening cysteine and the closing phenylalanine or tryptophan. The D gene is left open where the match is weak. Clone size is shown for a subset of rows, as once, few, many or a class of expanded clone.

V: TRBV5-1; J: TRBJ2-1; size: -; D: -; CDR3: CASSLEGRSETRLFF; DNA: TGCGCCAGCAGCTTGGAGGGGAGGTCAGAGACTCGACTGTTCTTC
V: TRBV7-9; J: TRBJ2-3; size: -; D: -; CDR3: CATQGGAFTDTQYF; DNA: TGTGCCACCCAGGGGGGCGCCTTCACAGATACGCAGTATTTT
V: TRBV4-1; J: TRBJ2-5; size: many; D: -; CDR3: CASSPLWAGWETQYF; DNA: TGCGCCAGCAGCCCCCTCTGGGCTGGGTGGGAGACCCAGTACTTC
V: TRBV5-4; J: TRBJ2-2; size: -; D: -; CDR3: CASSLGGGVNTGELFF; DNA: TGTGCCAGCAGCTTGGGTGGCGGGGTGAACACCGGGGAGCTGTTTTTT
V: TRBV6-5; J: TRBJ2-3; size: -; D: -; CDR3: CASRRRSSTDTQYF; DNA: TGTGCCTCCCGCAGGCGATCTAGCACAGATACGCAGTATTTT
V: TRBV4-1; J: TRBJ1-4; size: -; D: -; CDR3: CASSHVAPIRATNEKLFF; DNA: TGCGCCAGCAGCCATGTCGCCCCGATCCGAGCAACTAATGAAAAACTGTTTTTT
V: TRBV27; J: TRBJ1-5; size: -; D: -; CDR3: CASSRQAYNQPQHF; DNA: TGTGCCAGCAGTCGACAGGCTTACAATCAGCCCCAGCATTTT
V: TRBV7-2; J: TRBJ2-7; size: -; D: TRBD2; CDR3: CASSSVGSGGNRSYEQYF; DNA: TGTGCCAGCAGCTCGGTAGGTAGCGGGGGGAACCGCTCCTACGAGCAGTACTTC
V: TRBV19; J: TRBJ1-2; size: -; D: TRBD1; CDR3: CASRGTGGDRSYGYTF; DNA: TGTGCCAGTAGAGGGACAGGGGGCGATCGGAGCTATGGCTACACCTTC
V: TRBV5-1; J: TRBJ1-5; size: once; D: TRBD1; CDR3: CASSLAGTGSGQPQHF; DNA: TGCGCCAGCAGCTTGGCCGGGACAGGTAGTGGCCAGCCCCAGCATTTT
V: TRBV19; J: TRBJ2-6; size: -; D: -; CDR3: CASSGGADSGANVLTF; DNA: TGTGCCAGTAGTGGGGGGGCAGACTCTGGGGCCAACGTCCTGACTTTC
V: TRBV7-9; J: TRBJ1-4; size: -; D: TRBD1; CDR3: CASSLALKGAHATNEKLFF; DNA: TGTGCCAGCAGCTTAGCGCTAAAGGGGGCCCACGCAACTAATGAAAAACTGTTTTTT
V: TRBV6-5; J: TRBJ1-6; size: -; D: TRBD1; CDR3: CASSPTGGNSPLHF; DNA: TGTGCCAGCAGCCCGACAGGGGGAAATTCACCCCTCCACTTT
V: TRBV12-5; J: TRBJ1-3; size: -; D: -; CDR3: CASGLVQVQGASSGNTIYF; DNA: TGTGCTAGTGGTTTGGTACAGGTGCAAGGGGCCTCCTCTGGAAACACCATATATTTT
V: TRBV29-1; J: TRBJ1-3; size: -; D: TRBD1; CDR3: CSVELRDRVYGNTIYF; DNA: TGCAGCGTTGAACTCCGGGACAGGGTATATGGAAACACCATATATTTT
V: TRBV7-8; J: TRBJ1-1; size: -; D: -; CDR3: CASSSEQRVPRAFF; DNA: TGTGCCAGCAGCTCCGAGCAGAGGGTTCCGCGAGCTTTCTTT
V: TRBV7-9; J: TRBJ1-1; size: -; D: TRBD1; CDR3: CASSPRQGGTEAFF; DNA: TGTGCCAGCAGTCCTCGACAGGGGGGAACTGAAGCTTTCTTT
V: TRBV6-1; J: TRBJ2-7; size: few; D: TRBD1; CDR3: CASSARNPQGSYEQYF; DNA: TGTGCCAGCAGTGCCAGAAACCCACAGGGGTCCTACGAGCAGTACTTC
V: TRBV14; J: TRBJ2-7; size: -; D: -; CDR3: CASSQGLGLYEQYF; DNA: TGTGCCAGCAGCCAAGGGCTGGGCCTCTACGAGCAGTACTTC
V: TRBV11-3; J: TRBJ2-1; size: -; D: -; CDR3: CASSLEGIVREDNEQFF; DNA: TGTGCCAGCAGCTTAGAGGGCATTGTGCGGGAAGACAATGAGCAGTTCTTC
V: TRBV7-9; J: TRBJ2-7; size: once; D: TRBD1; CDR3: CASSLTRGPDEQYF; DNA: TGTGCCAGCAGCTTAACCAGGGGGCCGGACGAGCAGTACTTC
V: TRBV11-2; J: TRBJ2-7; size: -; D: -; CDR3: CASSFGGPYEQYF; DNA: TGTGCCAGCAGCTTCGGCGGTCCCTACGAGCAGTACTTC
V: TRBV20-1; J: TRBJ2-3; size: -; D: -; CDR3: CSASPPRGALSTDTQYF; DNA: TGCAGTGCTAGTCCACCCAGAGGAGCGTTGAGCACAGATACGCAGTATTTT
V: TRBV13; J: TRBJ2-7; size: -; D: TRBD1; CDR3: CASSLGQGTYEQYF; DNA: TGTGCCAGCAGCTTAGGACAGGGGACCTACGAGCAGTACTTC
V: TRBV7-2; J: TRBJ1-1; size: -; D: -; CDR3: CASSLAGVTEAFF; DNA: TGTGCCAGCAGCTTAGCAGGGGTCACTGAAGCTTTCTTT
V: TRBV11-2; J: TRBJ2-1; size: -; D: TRBD2; CDR3: CASSQRATSGGYNEQFF; DNA: TGTGCCAGCAGCCAGAGGGCGACTAGCGGGGGTTACAATGAGCAGTTCTTC
V: TRBV30; J: TRBJ2-3; size: -; D: TRBD2; CDR3: CAWSVPRGGAGDTQYF; DNA: TGTGCCTGGAGTGTACCTCGCGGGGGGGCTGGAGATACGCAGTATTTT
V: TRBV6-5; J: TRBJ1-2; size: -; D: -; CDR3: CASSYDRLANYGYTF; DNA: TGTGCCAGCAGTTATGACAGGCTAGCTAACTATGGCTACACCTTC
V: TRBV7-9; J: TRBJ2-1; size: large; D: TRBD1; CDR3: CASSPARTRQGPNEQFF; DNA: TGTGCCAGCAGCCCCGCCCGCACGAGACAGGGTCCGAATGAGCAGTTCTTC
V: TRBV7-3; J: TRBJ2-7; size: -; D: -; CDR3: CASSPGSGLAYEQYF; DNA: TGTGCCAGCAGCCCTGGTTCAGGGTTGGCCTACGAGCAGTACTTC
V: TRBV5-1; J: TRBJ2-7; size: -; D: TRBD1; CDR3: CASSWQGAYEQYF; DNA: TGCGCCAGCAGCTGGCAGGGGGCCTACGAGCAGTACTTC
V: TRBV3-1/TRBV3-2; J: TRBJ2-3; size: -; D: -; CDR3: CASSQDRGTDTQYF; DNA: TGTGCCAGCAGCCAAGACAGGGGCACAGATACGCAGTATTTT
V: TRBV18; J: TRBJ2-5; size: -; D: -; CDR3: CANKIGQQETQYF; DNA: TGTGCCAACAAAATAGGACAGCAAGAGACCCAGTACTTC
V: TRBV5-1; J: TRBJ2-1; size: -; D: TRBD2; CDR3: CASSLGLAGMVDEQFF; DNA: TGCGCCAGCAGCCTTGGACTAGCGGGGATGGTCGATGAGCAGTTCTTC